A selection of T cell receptor beta chains follows, all from one sample in a study of siplizumab effects on memory and regulatory T cells. Method: immunoSEQ multiplex PCR; TCRdb's copy keeps in-frame clones and lacks some. The profile shows about 100,000 clones, about 94% of them singletons. Material: CD4+ T cells sorted from blood. The receptor set was obtained from a human donor in good health. Both conserved end residues are part of each CDR3. The order of the fields is clone size, V gene, J gene, D gene, CDR3 DNA, CDR3 protein. The D gene is left open where the match is weak. Rows give clone size only sometimes, using once, few, many, or a class for an expanded clone.

size: .
V: TRBV5-1
J: TRBJ1-1
D: .
DNA: TGCGCCAGCAGCTCTTTGCCCGGGGGGAACACTGAAGCTTTCTTT
CDR3: CASSSLPGGNTEAFF

size: .
V: TRBV5-4
J: TRBJ2-7
D: .
DNA: TGTGCCAGCAGCCTGACCCCAGGAAACTACGAGCAGTACTTC
CDR3: CASSLTPGNYEQYF

size: .
V: TRBV5-1
J: TRBJ2-3
D: .
DNA: TGCGCCAGCGGGGATAGAGCGATAACTGGTACAGATACGCAGTATTTT
CDR3: CASGDRAITGTDTQYF

size: .
V: TRBV7-9
J: TRBJ2-7
D: TRBD1
DNA: TGTGCCAGCAGCTGGGGACAGCAAGTTTGGCAGTACTTC
CDR3: CASSWGQQVWQYF

size: once
V: TRBV6-1
J: TRBJ2-5
D: .
DNA: TGTGCCAGCAGGGGCTCTTACCAAGAGACCCAGTACTTC
CDR3: CASRGSYQETQYF

size: .
V: TRBV7-2
J: TRBJ2-7
D: TRBD2
DNA: TGTGCCAGCAGCTTACGGGGGGGAGTCTACGAGCAGTACTTC
CDR3: CASSLRGGVYEQYF

size: .
V: TRBV6-4
J: TRBJ1-1
D: .
DNA: TGTGCCAGCATTTCAGGGGTTGGTGAAGCTTTCTTT
CDR3: CASISGVGEAFF

size: .
V: TRBV5-1
J: TRBJ1-2
D: .
DNA: TGCGCCAGCAGCTTTGGGACTTACTATGGCTACACCTTC
CDR3: CASSFGTYYGYTF

size: .
V: TRBV28
J: TRBJ2-3
D: .
DNA: TGTGCCAGCAGTTCGTACGGACAGGGAGGGACAGATACGCAGTATTTT
CDR3: CASSSYGQGGTDTQYF

size: .
V: TRBV7-3
J: TRBJ1-3
D: .
DNA: TGTGCCAGCAGCCTGGTGGCCGTCGTCGGCCCGACTGGAAACACCATATATTTT
CDR3: CASSLVAVVGPTGNTIYF